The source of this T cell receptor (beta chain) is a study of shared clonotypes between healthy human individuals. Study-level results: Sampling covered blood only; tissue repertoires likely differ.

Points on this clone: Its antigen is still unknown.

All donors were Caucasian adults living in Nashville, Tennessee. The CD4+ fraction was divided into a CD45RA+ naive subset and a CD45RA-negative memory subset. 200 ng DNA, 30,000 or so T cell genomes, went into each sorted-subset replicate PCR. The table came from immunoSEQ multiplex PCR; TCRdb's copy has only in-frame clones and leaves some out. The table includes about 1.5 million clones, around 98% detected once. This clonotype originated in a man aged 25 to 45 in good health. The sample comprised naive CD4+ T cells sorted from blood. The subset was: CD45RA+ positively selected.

The CDR3 loop is CASSPRSYGYTF. As DNA, the CDR3 is TGTGCCAGCAGCCCCCGGTCCTATGGCTACACCTTC. The rearrangement uses TRBV6-5 and TRBJ1-2; D unresolved. V dropped 6 bases and J dropped 4 bases, with 9 bases sitting between them. Germline CDR1 MNHEY, CDR2 SVGAGI. This CDR3 comprises 12 residues.